One T cell receptor (beta chain) is described in this entry. Its target is not known. Clones were sequenced by immunoSEQ multiplex PCR, and TCRdb holds only the in-frame ones, with some missing. The sample has some 15,000 clones; about 70% are singletons. The V end was cut by 7 bases, the J end by 4 bases, with 14 bases between. CDR1 MNHNS and CDR2 SASEGT come from the germline V gene. The CDR3 consists of 14 residues. The data belong to a study of radiotherapy plus CTLA-4 blockade in lung cancer. The overall study: Objective responses occurred in about a sixth of patients; over 25% had disease control.

Findings of the study overall: Peripheral blood showed expansion of tumor-derived TCR clones after radiotherapy and ipilimumab.

The receptor was derived from a human donor with non-small cell lung cancer whose response to radiotherapy plus ipilimumab could not be evaluated. The chain is built from TRBV6-1 and TRBJ2-4; no clear D. This material consisted of peripheral blood, taken from a patient treated with radiotherapy plus ipilimumab. This CDR3 is CASTEADWKNIQYF. DNA of the CDR3: TGTGCCAGCACCGAGGCAGACTGGAAAAACATTCAGTACTTC.